The following is a T cell receptor (beta chain) sequence with its context. Under the authors' procedure: Amplifying reference gene primers gave estimates of nucleated cell counts. Clones were sequenced by immunoSEQ multiplex PCR, and TCRdb holds only the in-frame ones, with some missing. V, J and clone size were drawn from that table, and D and trimming were deduced from the DNA. The table shows 440,000 or so clones, with over 75% occurring only once. The data are from a study of blood T cell repertoires in COVID-19. This CDR3 has 14 amino acids. The germline V gene has CDR1 SGDLS and CDR2 YYNGEE. V lost 3 bases, J lost 6 bases, and 8 bases stayed unmatched.

The sequencing sample was made of peripheral blood. This rearrangement joins TRBV9 to TRBJ1-2; 7 bases are a match to TRBD1. The origin of this receptor is a middle-aged woman with COVID-19, enrolled during active disease. The chain's CDR3 is CASSADRWGDGYTF. CDR3 coding DNA: TGTGCCAGCAGCGCGGACAGGTGGGGCGATGGCTACACCTTC.